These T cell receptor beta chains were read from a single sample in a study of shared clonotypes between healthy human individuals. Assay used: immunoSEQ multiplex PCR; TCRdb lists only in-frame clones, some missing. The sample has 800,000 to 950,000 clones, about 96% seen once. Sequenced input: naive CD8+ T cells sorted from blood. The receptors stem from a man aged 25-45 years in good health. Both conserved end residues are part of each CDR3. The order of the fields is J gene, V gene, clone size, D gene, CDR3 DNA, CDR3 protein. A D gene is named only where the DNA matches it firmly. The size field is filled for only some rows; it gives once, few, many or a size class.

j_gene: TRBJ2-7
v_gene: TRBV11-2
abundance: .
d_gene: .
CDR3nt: TGTGCCAGCAGCTTTACACAGGGTGACTACGAGCAGTACTTC
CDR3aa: CASSFTQGDYEQYF

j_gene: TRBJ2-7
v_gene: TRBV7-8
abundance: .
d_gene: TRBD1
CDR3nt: TGTGCCAGCAGCTTAGCGTCTACAGGGGAACTCATTCACGAGCAGTACTTC
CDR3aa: CASSLASTGELIHEQYF

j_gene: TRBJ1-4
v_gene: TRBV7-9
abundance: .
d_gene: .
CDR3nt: TGTGCCAGCAGCTACCCCAGGGGCTATGATGAAAAACTGTTTTTT
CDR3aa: CASSYPRGYDEKLFF

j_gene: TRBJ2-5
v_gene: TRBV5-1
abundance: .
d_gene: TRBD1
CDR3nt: TGCGCCAGCAGCTGGGACAGGGACCAAGAGACCCAGTACTTC
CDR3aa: CASSWDRDQETQYF

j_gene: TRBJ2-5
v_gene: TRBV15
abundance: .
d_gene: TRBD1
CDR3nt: TGTGCCACCAGCAGAGCAGGGGGACAAGAGACCCAGTACTTC
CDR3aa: CATSRAGGQETQYF

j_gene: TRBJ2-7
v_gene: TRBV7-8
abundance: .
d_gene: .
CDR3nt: TGTGCCAGCAGCTTAGGGACTTCACTCGAGCAGTACTTC
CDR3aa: CASSLGTSLEQYF

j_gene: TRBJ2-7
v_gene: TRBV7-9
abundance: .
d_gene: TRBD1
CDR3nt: TGTGCCAGCAGGGACTTCGGACAGGGGGATTACGAGCAGTACTTC
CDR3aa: CASRDFGQGDYEQYF

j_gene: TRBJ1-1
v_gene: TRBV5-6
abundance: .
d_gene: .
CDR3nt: TGTGCCAGCAGCTTAATCGGGGCGGGAGGTGACACTGAAGCTTTCTTT
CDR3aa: CASSLIGAGGDTEAFF

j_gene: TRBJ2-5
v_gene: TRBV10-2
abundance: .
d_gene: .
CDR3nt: TGCGCCAGCACTGGTCAGATCCAAGAGACCCAGTACTTC
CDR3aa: CASTGQIQETQYF

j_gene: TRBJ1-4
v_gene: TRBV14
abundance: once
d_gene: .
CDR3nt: TGTGCCAGCAGCCAAGATCGCGTTAGTGGAGAAAAACTGTTTTTT
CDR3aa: CASSQDRVSGEKLFF

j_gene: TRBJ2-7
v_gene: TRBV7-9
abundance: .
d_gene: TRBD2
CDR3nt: TGTGCCAGCAGCTTAGCGATTAGCGGGAGTGGCGAGCAGTACTTC
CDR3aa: CASSLAISGSGEQYF

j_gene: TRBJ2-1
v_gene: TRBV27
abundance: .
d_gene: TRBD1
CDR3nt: TGTGCCAGCAGTATAGGGACAGGGGGCCCGGATGAGCAGTTCTTC
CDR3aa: CASSIGTGGPDEQFF

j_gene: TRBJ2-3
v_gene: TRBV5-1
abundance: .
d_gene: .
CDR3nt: TGCGCCAGCACGGGGATTATCACAGATACGCAGTATTTT
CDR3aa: CASTGIITDTQYF

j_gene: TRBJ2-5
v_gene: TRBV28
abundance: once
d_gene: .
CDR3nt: TGTGCCAGCAGTTCTCCCGTAGAATGGGGTACCCAAGAGACCCAGTACTTC
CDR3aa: CASSSPVEWGTQETQYF

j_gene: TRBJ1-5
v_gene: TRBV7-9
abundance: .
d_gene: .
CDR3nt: TGTGCCAGCGGATCACTCGACAGCAATCAGCCCCAGCATTTT
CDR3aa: CASGSLDSNQPQHF

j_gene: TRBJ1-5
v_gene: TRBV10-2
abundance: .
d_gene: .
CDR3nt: TGCGCCAGCAGTGAGGAAGGGTGGGGCAATCAGCCCCAGCATTTT
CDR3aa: CASSEEGWGNQPQHF

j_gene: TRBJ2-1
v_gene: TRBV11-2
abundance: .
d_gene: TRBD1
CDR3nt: TGTGCCAGCAGCCTAGGGGATCGAGGACAGGGAGGCAATGAGCAGTTCTTC
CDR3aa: CASSLGDRGQGGNEQFF

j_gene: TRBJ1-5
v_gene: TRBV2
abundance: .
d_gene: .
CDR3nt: TGTGCCAGCAGTGACGGAGATAGCAATCAGCCCCAGCATTTT
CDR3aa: CASSDGDSNQPQHF

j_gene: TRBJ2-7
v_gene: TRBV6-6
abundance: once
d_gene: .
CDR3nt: TGTGCCAGCAGTTACGACGGCGAGCTTCGGTGGTACGAGCAGTACTTC
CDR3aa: CASSYDGELRWYEQYF

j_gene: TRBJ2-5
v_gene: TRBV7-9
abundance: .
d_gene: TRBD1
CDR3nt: TGTGCCAGCAGCCCGTCGAGGACAGGGGGCGTAAAACCCCAAGAGACCCAGTACTTC
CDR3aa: CASSPSRTGGVKPQETQYF

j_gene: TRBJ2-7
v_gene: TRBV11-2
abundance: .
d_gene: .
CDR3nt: TGTGCCAGCAGCTTAGTTGCTATTCGCGAGCAGTACTTC
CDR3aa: CASSLVAIREQYF

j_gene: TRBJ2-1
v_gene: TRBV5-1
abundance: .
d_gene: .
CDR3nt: TGCGCCAGCATGGACACCGAAAATGAGCAGTTCTTC
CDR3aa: CASMDTENEQFF

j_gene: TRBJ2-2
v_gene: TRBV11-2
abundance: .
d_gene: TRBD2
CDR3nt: TGTGCCAGCAGCTTAGGGGCGGGAGGTTACACCGGGGAGCTGTTTTTT
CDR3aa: CASSLGAGGYTGELFF

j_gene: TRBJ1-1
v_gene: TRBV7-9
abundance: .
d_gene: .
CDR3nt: TGTGCCAGCAGCTTTTCGAAGGGGGGGAACACTGAAGCTTTCTTT
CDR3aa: CASSFSKGGNTEAFF

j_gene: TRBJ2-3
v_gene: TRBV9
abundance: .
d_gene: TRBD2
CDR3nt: TGTGCCAGCAGCAGCTTCTCGCGGGGGGGTGGCACAGATACGCAGTATTTT
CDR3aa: CASSSFSRGGGTDTQYF

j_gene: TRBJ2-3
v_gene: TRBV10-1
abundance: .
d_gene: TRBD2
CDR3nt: TGCGCCAGCAGTGAGTACCTAGCGGGCTGGACTACAGATACGCAGTATTTT
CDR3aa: CASSEYLAGWTTDTQYF

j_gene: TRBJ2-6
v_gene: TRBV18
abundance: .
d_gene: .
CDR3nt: TGTGCCAGCTCCGCCTTTTCTGATGGGGCCAACGTCCTGACTTTC
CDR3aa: CASSAFSDGANVLTF

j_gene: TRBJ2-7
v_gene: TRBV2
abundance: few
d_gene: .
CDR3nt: TGTGCCAGCAGGGACAGCTACGAGCAGTACTTC
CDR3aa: CASRDSYEQYF

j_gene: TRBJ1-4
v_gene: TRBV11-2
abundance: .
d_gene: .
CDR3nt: TGTGCCAGCAGCAGGGGGTCTGAAAAACTGTTTTTT
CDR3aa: CASSRGSEKLFF

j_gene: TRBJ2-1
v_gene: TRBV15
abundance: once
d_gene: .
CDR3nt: TGTGCCACCAGCAGAGCCGGGACACTTAATGAGCAGTTCTTC
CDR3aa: CATSRAGTLNEQFF

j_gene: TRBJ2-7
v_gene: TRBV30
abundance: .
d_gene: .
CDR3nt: TGTGCCTGGAGTGTAGGTTTCGAGTACGAGCAGTACTTC
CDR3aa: CAWSVGFEYEQYF

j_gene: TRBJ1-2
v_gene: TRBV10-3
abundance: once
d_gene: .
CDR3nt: TGTGCCATCAGTGAAGGGACCGTTCAGAACTATGGCTACACCTTC
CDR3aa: CAISEGTVQNYGYTF

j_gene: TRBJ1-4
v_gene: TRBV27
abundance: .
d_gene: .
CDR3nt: TGTGCCAGCAGTTTATTATCCTCACAGGGTTATTTAGAAAAACTGTTTTTT
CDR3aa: CASSLLSSQGYLEKLFF

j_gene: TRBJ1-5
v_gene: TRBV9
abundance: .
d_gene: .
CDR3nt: TGTGCCAGCAGCGTAGGTTCCGGGGGGGTCCAGCCCCAGCATTTT
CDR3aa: CASSVGSGGVQPQHF

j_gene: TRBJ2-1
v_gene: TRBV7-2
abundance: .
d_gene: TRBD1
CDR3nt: TGTGCCAGCAGCTGGGGACCGGGACAGGGTTGGAATGAGCAGTTCTTC
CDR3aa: CASSWGPGQGWNEQFF